Detailed here is one T cell receptor (beta chain). Antigen specificity is unknown. The entry originates in a study of post-analysis software for immune sequencing data. Study summary: In terms of disease course, relapsing-remitting, secondary progressive and progressive-relapsing multiple sclerosis were included.

Unique molecular identifiers featured in each of the TCR beta cDNA libraries. Researchers reported roughly 0.5 million cDNA molecules coming from around 1 to 10 million T cells. In TCRdb, the PCR reads were re-called with MiXCR into one record per CDR3 protein. Of about 380,000 distinct CDR3 sequences detected, around 37% appear once; the ten largest clones hold 13%. This CDR3 spans 13 amino acids. V was shortened by 6 bases and J by 6 bases, with 14 bases between the two germline ends. Study observations and caveats: Batch-mates among the samples co-clustered strongly by F measure. Compared against controls, patients with multiple sclerosis displayed significantly lower normalized Chao1 diversity. TRBV segments more frequent in patients than in controls numbered roughly 5 and included TRBV5-6, TRBV5-1 and TRBV20-1.

Sequencing was performed on blood. The sequence came from a girl between 10 and 17 years old with multiple sclerosis. This chain joins TRBV12-3 or TRBV12-4 and TRBJ1-2; possible D gene TRBD1, 6 bases. The CDR3 spells CASSAGQLDGYTF. The CDR3 region has the DNA TGTGCCAGCAGCGCCGGACAGTTAGATGGCTACACCTTC.